These 25 T cell receptor beta chains were all obtained from the same sample, sequenced in a study of T cells expressing NK-cell markers. TCRdb re-called the 5' RACE reads; every CDR3 protein appears as one record, without DNA. The sample features 550,000 to 600,000 distinct CDR3 sequences, with 3.5% to 4.5% in its top ten. The sample was blood T cells: a sorted CD56 or NKG2C T cell subset, CD4+ or CD8+ T cells, or bulk PBMC T cells (not recorded which). The receptor source for this set is a man in his late teens or twenties in good health.

The chain combines TRBV12-3 or TRBV12-4 with TRBJ1-2; TCRdb's D call of TRBD1 is untestable without DNA. This CDR3 comprises 14 residues. CDR3 region: CASSPQEGVYGYTF.

The rearrangement uses TRBV4-1 and TRBJ1-1. Germline V gene lookup returns CDR1 MGHRA and CDR2 YSYEKL. The CDR3 covers 13 residues. CDR3 sequence reads: CASSRKQSTEAFF.

The rearrangement joins TRBV21-1 to TRBJ2-6; TCRdb lists TRBD1, though no DNA is available to test this call. TRBV21-1 constitutes a pseudogene. The CDR3 covers 15 residues. This CDR3 is CASSKNGIRANVLTF.

J is TRBJ2-2 and V is TRBV4-2; TCRdb designates TRBD1, a call that cannot be tested without DNA. The CDR3 sequence is 19 residues long. Germline V gene data show CDR1 as LGHNA and CDR2 as YNFKEQ. This CDR3 reads CASSQYGPFQGGDTGELFF.

The chain joins TRBV3-1 to TRBJ2-2; TCRdb outputs TRBD2, but without DNA this stays unchecked. Germline CDR1 is LGHDT and CDR2 is YNNKEL (reference sequence). This CDR3 contains 13 residues. CDR3 protein: CASSRPLTGELFF.

The rearrangement joins TRBV5-1 to TRBJ2-2. CDR3 length equals 15 residues. The germline V gene encodes CDR1 SGHRS and CDR2 YFSETQ. CDR3 region: CASSLEGLNTGELFF.

The chain is built from TRBV4-2 and TRBJ2-3; TCRdb outputs TRBD1, but without DNA this stays unchecked. This CDR3 contains 16 residues. The germline CDR1 and CDR2 sequences are LGHNA and YNFKEQ. The CDR3 is CASSHRRASSTDTQYF.

This sequence joins TRBV9 and TRBJ2-5; TCRdb outputs TRBD2, but without DNA this stays unchecked. Germline CDR1 is SGDLS and CDR2 is YYNGEE. The CDR3 has 16 amino acids. CDR3 protein: CASSTRPGPVGETQYF.

The chain has TRBV5-1 and TRBJ2-1. CDR3 size: 11 residues. Germline V gene sequence: CDR1 SGHRS, CDR2 YFSETQ. CDR3 loop: CASSLGLEQFF.

The CDR3 loop reads CASRVSGRLVQPQHF. The genes are TRBV27 and TRBJ1-5. The length of the CDR3 is 15 residues. Per germline, CDR1 MNHEY and CDR2 SMNVEV (reference sequence).

The chain recombines TRBV5-1 with TRBJ1-1. The CDR3 totals 15 residues. The germline V gene encodes CDR1 SGHRS and CDR2 YFSETQ. The CDR3 reads CASSSSGYDGTEAFF.

This chain joins TRBV7-2 and TRBJ2-6; TCRdb's D gene call, TRBD1, goes unchecked for lack of DNA. CDR1 is SGHTA, CDR2 FQGNSA, per germline. CDR3 length equals 18 residues. The CDR3 sequence: CASSTRDRGFPGANVLTF.

V and J are TRBV6-1 and TRBJ1-1; the D call of TRBD1 rests on TCRdb alone, since no DNA is present to check it. CDR3 length: 15 amino acids. Germline V lookup: CDR1 MNHNS, CDR2 SASEGT. This CDR3 reads CASSRDRGRNTEAFF.

The chain employs TRBV24-1 and TRBJ2-1; TCRdb lists TRBD1, though no DNA is available to test this call. Germline-derived CDR1 and CDR2 are KGHDR and SFDVKD. CDR3 length: 16 residues. The CDR3: CATSDPGGDFYNEQFF.

V is TRBV30 and J is TRBJ2-1. The germline V gene encodes CDR1 GTSNPN and CDR2 SVGIG (reference sequence). The CDR3 consists of 15 residues. The CDR3 is CAWAKLRPSYNEQFF.

This chain uses TRBV12-3 or TRBV12-4 with TRBJ1-5; TCRdb's D call, TRBD1, is unchecked because there is no DNA. CDR3 length: 14 residues. Here the CDR3 reads CASSQGQGKQPQHF.

V gene TRBV5-1 combines with J gene TRBJ2-1; as DNA is missing, the TRBD1 call by TCRdb cannot be tested. CDR3 size: 16 residues. Germline V gene data show CDR1 as SGHRS and CDR2 as YFSETQ. CDR3 protein: CASRRSPGQGRDEQFF.

The chain links TRBV6-5 to TRBJ1-2; TCRdb indicates TRBD1, and absent DNA this call remains unverified. Germline V gene lookup returns CDR1 MNHEY and CDR2 SVGAGI. CDR3 length equals 19 residues. The CDR3 loop is CASSYDPGRSLLSSYGYTF.

The chain combines TRBV7-2 with TRBJ2-7; TCRdb's assignment of TRBD2 cannot be checked, as there is no DNA. The CDR3 totals 14 residues. In germline, CDR1 is SGHTA, CDR2 FQGNSA. The CDR3 protein is CASSSRDWTYEQYF.

The chain combines TRBV5-1 with TRBJ2-5; TCRdb proposes TRBD2, but this gene call is untestable without DNA. CDR3 length: 17 amino acids. Germline lookup yields CDR1 SGHRS and CDR2 YFSETQ. CDR3 in amino acids: CASSTRLAEGLEETQYF.

The chain carries TRBV7-3 and TRBJ2-1; the TCRdb D gene call, TRBD2, has no DNA to confirm it. The CDR3 is made up of 15 amino acids. The germline V gene encodes CDR1 SGHTA and CDR2 FQGTGA. CDR3 in amino acids: CASSLDLTSVGEQFF. The variable domain in full, completed from reference TRBV7-3 and TRBJ2-1, reads GAGVSQTPSNKVTEKGKYVELRCDPISGHTALYWYRQSLGQGPEFLIYFQGTGAADDSGLPNDRFFAVRPEGSVSTLKIQRTERGDSAVYLCASSLDLTSVGEQFFGPGTRLTVL.

This chain links TRBV5-1 with TRBJ2-1; TCRdb designates TRBD2, a call that cannot be tested without DNA. CDR1 and CDR2 from the germline V gene are SGHRS and YFSETQ. The length of the CDR3 is 15 residues. CDR3 residues: CASSPAAGNMYEQFF. Variable domain in full (rest from reference TRBV5-1 and TRBJ2-1): KAGVTQTPRYLIKTRGQQVTLSCSPISGHRSVSWYQQTPGQGLQFLFEYFSETQRNKGNFPGRFSGRQFSNSRSEMNVSTLELGDSALYLCASSPAAGNMYEQFFGPGTRLTVL.

V and J are TRBV6-1 and TRBJ2-2; TCRdb selects TRBD1, and the lack of DNA leaves this call unchecked. Germline values: CDR1 MNHNS, CDR2 SASEGT. The CDR3 runs 15 residues. The CDR3 region is CASTEGPGGPGELFF.

V gene TRBV12-3 or TRBV12-4 combines with J gene TRBJ2-1; as DNA is missing, the TRBD2 call by TCRdb cannot be tested. The length of the CDR3 is 14 residues. The CDR3 loop reads CASSPPGLPNEQFF.

The chain carries TRBV9 and TRBJ2-2; the D call from TCRdb, TRBD2, cannot be confirmed without DNA. The CDR3 extends over 16 amino acids. Germline V gene lookup returns CDR1 SGDLS and CDR2 YYNGEE. The CDR3 protein is CASSGRLGVNTGELFF.